These 22 T cell receptor beta chains came from one sample sequenced in a study of CD8 T cells in Susac syndrome. Reverse transcription of about 0.5 to 1 ug RNA was carried out with random hexamers. TCRdb re-analysed the immunoSEQ multiplex PCR reads in MiXCR, keeping a single row per CDR3 protein. The sample consists of over 150,000 distinct CDR3 sequences, 95% to 96% of them appearing once. Input material: CD4+ T cells from PBMCs. The receptor source for this set is a human donor with Susac syndrome.

The chain is built from TRBV11-2 and TRBJ2-5; D remains ambiguous. The CDR3 runs to 13 residues. Trimming took off 4 bases at V and 1 base at J, with 7 bases between the two ends. Germline loops: CDR1 SGHAT, CDR2 FQNNGV. This CDR3 is CASSSGSQETQYF. In DNA, the CDR3 is TGTGCCAGCAGCTCCGGCAGCCAAGAGACCCAGTACTTC.

V and J are TRBV15 and TRBJ2-5, with unresolved D. The germline V gene encodes CDR1 LNHNV and CDR2 YYDKDF (reference sequence). Trimming took 0 bases from V and 5 from J, leaving 13 bases between them. The CDR3 runs to 15 residues. The CDR3 nucleotides read TGTGCCACCAGCAGAGAGTCTAGAAGCGTCGAGACCCAGTACTTC. It codes for CATSRESRSVETQYF.

The chain joins TRBV3-1 to TRBJ2-7; maybe TRBD2 (5 bases). CDR1 is LGHDT and CDR2 is YNNKEL in the germline V gene (reference sequence). This CDR3 comprises 13 residues. The V and J ends lost 1 base and 4 bases respectively, with 8 bases between them. The CDR3 DNA reads TGTGCCAGCAGCCAAGGAAGGGAGTACGAGCAGTACTTC. Protein sequence: CASSQGREYEQYF.

The V and J genes are TRBV9 and TRBJ1-5, with 9 nucleotides matching TRBD1. Germline loops: CDR1 SGDLS, CDR2 YYNGEE. The CDR3 contains 15 residues. Unmatched junction bases numbered 7, after V lost 0 bases and J lost 9 bases. The CDR3 DNA reads TGTGCCAGCAGCGTAGATGGGACAGGGAGGCTGCCCCAGCATTTT. It encodes CASSVDGTGRLPQHF.

The chain couples TRBV7-9 to TRBJ2-1; 9 positions agree with TRBD1. J gave up 3 bases and V 2 bases, and 2 bases lay outside the gene matches. This CDR3 is 15 amino acids long. Germline V gene lookup returns CDR1 SEHNR and CDR2 FQNEAQ (reference sequence). CDR3 DNA sequence: TGTGCCAGCAGCTTAACAGGGGGCGACTACAATGAGCAGTTCTTC. This encodes CASSLTGGDYNEQFF.

V and J are TRBV6-5 and TRBJ1-1, with TRBD1 matching 9 bases. The V segment lost 6 bases and the J segment 1 base; nucleotides outside the gene matches: 0. Germline lookup yields CDR1 MNHEY and CDR2 SVGAGI. The CDR3 loop spans 13 amino acids. The CDR3 spells CASRDRGNTEAFF. In nucleotides, the CDR3 is TGTGCCAGCAGGGACAGGGGGAACACTGAAGCTTTCTTT.

The J gene is TRBJ1-1, the V gene TRBV5-1, with 9 bases aligning to TRBD1. The V gene end was trimmed by 4 bases and the J gene end by 5 bases; junction bases not matched to a gene: 12. This CDR3 contains 16 residues. Germline V gives CDR1 SGHRS, CDR2 YFSETQ. The CDR3 reads CASSITGTGSVTEAFF. For the CDR3, the DNA is TGCGCCAGCAGCATCACCGGGACAGGGTCGGTAACTGAAGCTTTCTTT.

The J gene is TRBJ1-1, the V gene TRBV29-1, with D hard to call. Trimming cost V 1 base and J 3 bases, with 6 bases left between them. This CDR3 comprises 12 residues. Germline assignment: CDR1 SQVTM and CDR2 ANQGSEA. The chain's CDR3 is CSVEVSYTEAFF. CDR3 sequence (DNA): TGCAGCGTTGAAGTATCATACACTGAAGCTTTCTTT. The whole variable domain, filled in from reference TRBV29-1 and TRBJ1-1, reads SAVISQKPSRDICQRGTSLTIQCQVDSQVTMMFWYRQQPGQSLTLIATANQGSEATYESGFVIDKFPISRPNLTFSTLTVSNMSPEDSSIYLCSVEVSYTEAFFGQGTRLTVV.

The CDR3 nucleotides read TGTGCCAGCAGCCGCGCTAGCGGGAGGGCTGACGAGCAGTACTTC. Amino acid sequence: CASSRASGRADEQYF. The chain links TRBV7-2 to TRBJ2-7; TRBD2 matches at 12 bases. Trimming removed 5 bases from V and 5 bases from J; junction bases left unmatched: 7. The CDR3 runs 15 residues. Germline V gives CDR1 SGHTA, CDR2 FQGNSA.

The genes are TRBV5-4 and TRBJ2-2; D unresolved. Germline V gene lookup returns CDR1 SGHNT and CDR2 YYREEE (reference sequence). CDR3 size: 14 residues. Trimming took 2 bases from V and 6 from J, leaving 11 bases between them. The CDR3 DNA reads TGTGCCAGCAGCTTACAGAATGGGGCCGGGGAGCTGTTTTTT. This translates into CASSLQNGAGELFF.

The gene calls are TRBV5-1 and TRBJ1-5, with D possibly matching TRBD1 (6 bases). Germline V CDR1 and CDR2: SGHRS, YFSETQ. The CDR3 contains 15 residues. V lost 4 bases and J 2 bases, leaving 13 bases between the germline ends. The CDR3: CASSTDGTRNQPQHF. DNA of the CDR3: TGCGCCAGCAGCACGGACGGGACACGCAATCAGCCCCAGCATTTT.

The CDR3 is CASSFGGLAGGEEQFF. CDR3 in DNA: TGTGCCAGCAGTTTCGGTGGCCTAGCGGGAGGGGAAGAGCAGTTCTTC. This chain joins TRBV12-3 or TRBV12-4 and TRBJ2-1, with 12 bases matching TRBD2. J gave up 10 bases and V 3 bases, and 10 bases lay outside the gene matches. This CDR3 contains 16 residues.

This chain connects TRBV18 to TRBJ1-1; weak D call: TRBD1 (5 bases). There are 13 residues in the CDR3. Germline assignment: CDR1 KGHSH and CDR2 LQKENI. Trimming shortened V by 6 bases and J by 1 base, and 9 bases separated the two germline ends. This CDR3 reads CASSSGQNTEAFF. CDR3 in DNA: TGTGCCAGCTCCTCCGGACAGAACACTGAAGCTTTCTTT.

The chain links TRBV7-9 to TRBJ1-2; D not certain. Germline V gives CDR1 SEHNR, CDR2 FQNEAQ (reference sequence). V was cut by 5 bases and J by 0 bases, with 7 bases left in between. The CDR3 has 13 amino acids. The CDR3 sequence: CASSPSANYGYTF. CDR3 bases: TGTGCCAGCAGCCCCTCAGCTAACTATGGCTACACCTTC.

This clonotype was recorded only once. The DNA is omitted, as the CDR3 cannot be located on it reliably, and the CDR3 follows TCRdb's listing. The chain has TRBV5-1 and TRBJ1-2. A total of 16 residues make up the CDR3, ends included. The germline gives CDR1 SGHRS, CDR2 YFSETQ. The chain's CDR3 is CASSSGSWADVGGGTF.

The chain links TRBV12-3 or TRBV12-4 to TRBJ2-6; either TRBD1 or TRBD2 may fit D (5 bases each). The CDR3 length is 17 residues. Trimming shortened V by 1 base and J by 0 bases, and 10 bases separated the two germline ends. CDR3 DNA sequence: TGTGCCAGCAGTTTAGGGGGACCCCTCTCTGGGGCCAACGTCCTGACTTTC. It yields the protein CASSLGGPLSGANVLTF.

The V call is TRBV5-6, the J call TRBJ2-2, with D perhaps matching TRBD2 (6 bases). The CDR3 sequence is 15 residues long. Germline V gene data show CDR1 as SGHDT and CDR2 as YYEEEE. V lost 0 bases to trimming and J lost 5 bases, with 11 bases between them. The CDR3 reads CASSLAGEGTGELFF. The CDR3, as DNA: TGTGCCAGCAGCTTGGCGGGAGAGGGGACCGGGGAGCTGTTTTTT.

V and J are TRBV7-2 and TRBJ2-3; maybe TRBD1 (7 bases). The CDR3 is 17 amino acids. Trimming removed 7 bases at V and 6 bases at J, with 26 bases between. Germline CDR1 and CDR2: SGHTA and FQGNSA. The CDR3 sequence: CASTAGTPRGIFDTQYF. The CDR3 bases are TGTGCCAGCACGGCCGGGACTCCCAGGGGGATCTTTGATACGCAGTATTTT.

The chain recombines TRBV4-3 with TRBJ2-1; perhaps TRBD1 as D (6 bases). With 0 bases removed from V and 15 bases from J, the gap between germline ends came to 15 bases. Per the germline V gene, CDR1 is LGHNA and CDR2 is YSLEER. The CDR3 runs to 13 residues. CDR3 region: CASSQDGNGQPFF. The CDR3 DNA reads as TGCGCCAGCAGCCAAGATGGGAACGGACAGCCGTTCTTC.

The chain combines TRBV11-2 with TRBJ1-1, with D unresolved. Trimming removed 4 bases at V and 3 bases at J, with 9 bases between. The CDR3 runs to 13 residues. CDR1 and CDR2 (germline): SGHAT, FQNNGV. The chain's CDR3 is CASSSASYTEAFF. The CDR3 DNA is TGTGCCAGCAGCTCGGCCAGCTACACTGAAGCTTTCTTT.

This chain joins TRBV3-1 and TRBJ1-3; D is unresolved. This CDR3 has 14 amino acids. With 0 bases removed from V and 3 bases from J, the gap between germline ends came to 6 bases. Germline V CDR1 and CDR2: LGHDT, YNNKEL (reference sequence). The CDR3 coding sequence is TGTGCCAGCAGCCAAGACGATGGTGGAAACACCATATATTTT. Residues: CASSQDDGGNTIYF. Full variable domain (outside the CDR3, taken from reference TRBV3-1 and TRBJ1-3): DTAVSQTPKYLVTQMGNDKSIKCEQNLGHDTMYWYKQDSKKFLKIMFSYNNKELIINETVPNRFSPKSPDKAHLNLHINSLELGDSAVYFCASSQDDGGNTIYFGEGSWLTVV.

This clonotype appeared a few times. V gene TRBV4-2 combines with J gene TRBJ2-7; 9 nucleotides line up with TRBD2. Germline CDR1 and CDR2: LGHNA and YNFKEQ. The CDR3 extends over 15 amino acids. J was trimmed by 4 bases and V by 3 bases; bases with no gene match: 7. The CDR3 DNA reads as TGTGCCAGCAGCCAGGGGGTAGCGGGAGTATACGAGCAGTACTTC. Its translation is CASSQGVAGVYEQYF.